This entry lists 5 T cell receptor beta chains sequenced from one sample in a study of blood T cell repertoires in COVID-19. The table came from immunoSEQ multiplex PCR; TCRdb's copy has only in-frame clones and leaves some out. The sample holds some 120,000 clones, approximately 82% seen once. Sequenced sample: peripheral blood. All receptors come from a man in his sixties or seventies with active or convalescent COVID-19.

V is TRBV18 and J is TRBJ2-1; 10 nucleotides align to TRBD2. V lost 3 bases, J lost 15 bases, and 14 bases stayed unmatched. CDR3 size: 15 residues. The germline V gene has CDR1 KGHSH and CDR2 LQKENI. The CDR3 coding sequence is TGTGCCAGCTCACCCCCGGCGAATAGCGGGGGGTACGGGTTCTTC. Encoded protein: CASSPPANSGGYGFF.

In this sample, this clone turned up a few times. V usage is TRBV2 and J usage is TRBJ2-2; TRBD1 might be the D (5 bases). The germline CDR1 and CDR2 sequences are SNHLY and FYNNEI. V was trimmed by 3 bases and J by 2 bases, leaving 10 bases between them. The CDR3 loop spans 15 amino acids. CDR3 sequence reads: CASSDQGSNTGELFF. The CDR3 DNA reads TGTGCCAGCAGTGATCAGGGCTCCAACACCGGGGAGCTGTTTTTT. Based on the CDR3 plus reference TRBV2 and TRBJ2-2, the full variable domain is EPEVTQTPSHQVTQMGQEVILRCVPISNHLYFYWYRQILGQKVEFLVSFYNNEISEKSEIFDDQFSVERPDGSNFTLKIRSTKLEDSAMYFCASSDQGSNTGELFFGEGSRLTVL.

CDR3 sequence (DNA): TGTGCCAGCAGCATGGGCCTGAGCGGCACCGGGGAGCTGTTTTTT. This encodes CASSMGLSGTGELFF. The chain is built from TRBV7-8 and TRBJ2-2; D is possibly TRBD2 (5 bases). The germline V and J ends were trimmed by 5 bases and 4 bases, with 14 bases remaining between them. In germline, CDR1 is SGHVS, CDR2 FQNEAQ. The CDR3 has 15 amino acids.

The V and J genes are TRBV6-5 and TRBJ2-5; 11 nucleotides align to TRBD2. The CDR3 sequence is 15 residues long. From germline, CDR1 is MNHEY and CDR2 SVGAGI. After removal of 6 bases from V and 1 base from J, the junction contained 4 bases not matched to a gene. The CDR3 DNA sequence: TGTGCCAGCAGCCGACTAGCGGGGCCCCAAGAGACCCAGTACTTC. As protein: CASSRLAGPQETQYF.

This clone has just a few counts. The chain has TRBV25-1 and TRBJ1-1; the D gene is possibly TRBD1 (5 bases). The V end was cut by 4 bases, the J end by 7 bases, with 10 bases between. Germline loops: CDR1 MGHDK, CDR2 SYGVNS. This CDR3 has 12 residues. The CDR3 loop reads CASSVRVGEAFF. The CDR3 region has the DNA TGTGCCAGCAGTGTCAGGGTGGGTGAAGCTTTCTTT.